This T cell receptor (beta chain) stems from a study of blood T cell repertoires in COVID-19. The overall study: Sites in the United States, Italy and Spain provided acute and convalescent COVID-19 samples.

Authors' data handling: Amplifying reference gene primers gave estimates of nucleated cell counts. Profiling relied on immunoSEQ multiplex PCR, and the TCRdb table lists in-frame clones only, not all of them. V and J calls plus clone size are reproduced from that table; the DNA served to infer D and trimming. The sample includes over 200,000 clones, 92% of them seen just once. This clone was seen a handful of times. Enrolled during active infection, Seattle patients were then followed longitudinally. The CDR3 contains 16 residues. V was cut by 5 bases and J by 0 bases, with 17 bases left in between. Germline lookup yields CDR1 SEHNR and CDR2 FQNEAQ (reference sequence).

The TCR was taken from a man in his sixties with COVID-19, enrolled during active disease. V is TRBV7-9 and J is TRBJ2-7; maybe TRBD2 (5 bases). The source material was peripheral blood. The CDR3 here is CASSPRGWESSYEQYF. The CDR3, as DNA: TGTGCCAGCAGCCCCCGAGGGTGGGAGAGCTCCTACGAGCAGTACTTC. Full variable domain (remainder filled in from reference TRBV7-9 and TRBJ2-7): DTGVSQNPRHKITKRGQNVTFRCDPISEHNRLYWYRQTLGQGPEFLTYFQNEAQLEKSRLLSDRFSAERPKGSFSTLEIQRTEQGDSAMYLCASSPRGWESSYEQYFGPGTRLTVT.